The TCR beta chain described here comes from a study of blood T cell repertoires in COVID-19 (dated by TCRdb to between 2020 and 2021). About the full investigation: Samples covering the acute and convalescent phases of COVID-19 were provided by collaborators in the United States, Italy and Spain. The repertoires were released in a freely available public database intended as a resource for research on the immune response to SARS-CoV-2. Samples were obtained from the ongoing ImmuneRACE study (first 160 participants) and from 1,000 to 1,500 subjects provided by 6 global collaborators. The sample metadata nearly always contained a de-identified subject ID, COVID-19 status, age in years and sex. The dataset comprised deeply sampled blood TCRbeta repertoires from subjects exposed to, actively infected with, or recovered from COVID-19. The prospective study material was composed of cDNA or gDNA derived from T cells, B-cell-depleted T cells, or PBMCs. Where HLA class I and class II types were available, the types were taken from metadata supplied by the sample provider, not from assay-based typing.

Trimming leaves V shorter by 6 bases and J shorter by 9 bases, with the junction holding 8 bases beyond the gene matches. The CDR3 numbers 13 residues from cysteine through phenylalanine. Just CDR3 DNA is preserved here, 39 bases in frame from base 1. Worth noting for this clone: What antigen it recognizes has not been identified. One base away there is no much larger clone; base qualities are not given.

TCRbeta CDR3 regions were amplified from genomic DNA using the immunoSEQ Assay, a bias-controlled multiplex PCR. Regarding the original processing steps: The number of nucleated cells in each sample was estimated from the amplification of reference gene primers within the assay. To quantify the absolute abundance of each unique TCRbeta CDR3 rearrangement, sequence reads were collapsed and filtered. For each sample, productive Simpson clonality was calculated as the square root of Simpson's diversity index over productive rearrangements. TCRdb carries this immuneACCESS record with in-frame sequences only. Its versions omit some clonotypes, under half of them owing to an unresolved V gene in the studies checked, with the rest unexplained. V and J calls and clone size are given by that table; D and trimming were obtained from the DNA. The sample table records fewer than 250,000 clones; about 80% of these occur just once. Around 2.5% of the sample is taken by the ten largest.

The collaborating institutions used their own protocols to collect whole blood in K2EDTA tubes. Collaborator samples were shipped for TCRbeta analysis as frozen whole blood, isolated PBMCs, or DNA extracted from either sample type. The research as a whole found: The amount of clinical and demographic metadata varied by source and participant and was provided uncurated.

The material sequenced was peripheral blood. The clonotype originates from a woman aged 40 to 50 with active or convalescent COVID-19. The chain uses TRBV12-3 or TRBV12-4 and TRBJ2-1; 7 middle bases align to TRBD2. The CDR3 has the sequence CASRPDGGGEQFF. DNA sequence: TGTGCCAGCAGGCCTGATGGCGGGGGTGAGCAGTTCTTC.